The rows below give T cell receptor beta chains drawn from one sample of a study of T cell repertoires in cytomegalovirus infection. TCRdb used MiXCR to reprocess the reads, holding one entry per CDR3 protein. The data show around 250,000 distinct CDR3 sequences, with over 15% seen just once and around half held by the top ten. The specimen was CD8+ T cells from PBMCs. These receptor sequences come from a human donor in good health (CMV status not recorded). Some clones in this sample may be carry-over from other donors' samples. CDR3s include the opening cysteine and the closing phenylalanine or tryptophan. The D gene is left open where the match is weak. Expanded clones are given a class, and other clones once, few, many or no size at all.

TGTGCCAGCAGCTTAGTGCGAGGTGGCAATCAGCCCCAGCATTTT	CASSLVRGGNQPQHF	TRBV7-8	many	.	TRBJ1-5
TGTGCCATCAGTGAGCCCGGGACAGCCCCCTACGAGCAGTACTTC	CAISEPGTAPYEQYF	TRBV10-3	many	TRBD1	TRBJ2-7
TGTGCCAGCAGTTACGGGCAGGGGGGGGAAAATGAGCAGTTCTTC	CASSYGQGGENEQFF	TRBV6-1	.	.	TRBJ2-1
TGTGCCAGCAGCTTAGGTCTGGTCTACGAGCAGTACTTC	CASSLGLVYEQYF	TRBV7-2	.	.	TRBJ2-7
TGTGCCAGCAGTTACTCGATTGGGCCTGGAGGTGAAGCTTTCTTT	CASSYSIGPGGEAFF	TRBV6-6	.	.	TRBJ1-1
TGTGCCAGCAGCGGCAGAAACGAAGGCCCTGAAGCTTTCTTT	CASSGRNEGPEAFF	TRBV7-9	many	.	TRBJ1-1
TGTGCCACCTCTGCTGAGGGTGGGTACACTGAAGCTTTCTTT	CATSAEGGYTEAFF	TRBV19	many	.	TRBJ1-1
TGCAGTGCTAGAGGAGAGAACACCGGGGAGCTGTTTTTT	CSARGENTGELFF	TRBV20-1	many	.	TRBJ2-2
TGCAGCGTCCGTTGGGGGGACGGATCCTACGAGCAGTACTTC	CSVRWGDGSYEQYF	TRBV29-1	.	.	TRBJ2-7
TGTGCCAGCAGCTTAGACCCCGTCTCCGCCTACAATGAGCAGTTCTTC	CASSLDPVSAYNEQFF	TRBV11-2	many	.	TRBJ2-1
TGTGCCAGCAGCCGATCGACAGGGGATCGATACGAGCAGTACTTC	CASSRSTGDRYEQYF	TRBV4-2	many	TRBD1	TRBJ2-7
TGCAGCGTTGAAGACCCCCGTCCCGAGGACAGGAATGGAAACACCATATATTTT	CSVEDPRPEDRNGNTIYF	TRBV29-1	.	TRBD1	TRBJ1-3
TGTGCCAGCAGCCCCCGGACACCTAGCACAGATACGCAGTATTTT	CASSPRTPSTDTQYF	TRBV7-8	many	.	TRBJ2-3
TGCAGCGTCCGGGACGGGACAAGGACCCTCTTAGCCGACTTC	CSVRDGTRTLLADF	TRBV29-1	.	.	TRBJ2-1
TGTGCCAGCAGCTTAGCCCTGACCGATGAGCAGTTCTTC	CASSLALTDEQFF	TRBV7-9	.	.	TRBJ2-1
TGCAGTGCTAGAGAAGAAGACAGCAATCAGCCCCAGCATTTT	CSAREEDSNQPQHF	TRBV20-1	few	.	TRBJ1-5
TGTGCCAGCAGCTCGGTCGGAGGGCAACCCCAGCATTTT	CASSSVGGQPQHF	TRBV7-9	few	.	TRBJ1-5
TGTGCCATCAGTGAGTCAGGGAGGAACACTGAAGCTTTCTTT	CAISESGRNTEAFF	TRBV10-3	many	.	TRBJ1-1
TGTGCCAGCAGCTTACGGGACAGGAAAAGCACAGATACGCAGTATTTT	CASSLRDRKSTDTQYF	TRBV11-2	few	TRBD1	TRBJ2-3
TGTGCCAGCAGCTCAAAGGCCTATAATTCACCCCTCCACTTT	CASSSKAYNSPLHF	TRBV5-8	few	.	TRBJ1-6
TGTGCCAGCAGTCCCCGATGGGGGACAGGAGATGAAAAACTGTTTTTT	CASSPRWGTGDEKLFF	TRBV2	many	TRBD1	TRBJ1-4
TGCAGTGCTAGGACCAACACGAATCAGCCCCAGCATTTT	CSARTNTNQPQHF	TRBV20-1	many	.	TRBJ1-5
TGTGCCAGCAGCGGGGCCATGAGCTCCTACGAGCAGTACTTC	CASSGAMSSYEQYF	TRBV7-2	many	.	TRBJ2-7
TGTGCCAGCAGCTGGGCCAGATCCTACAATGAGCAGTTCTTC	CASSWARSYNEQFF	TRBV7-9	many	.	TRBJ2-1
TGTGCCAGCAGTTCGGGGGAAGACGAGCAGTACTTC	CASSSGEDEQYF	TRBV2	many	.	TRBJ2-7
TGTGCCAGCAGCTCGACTAGCGGGGGAGTACTACAAGAGACCCAGTACTTC	CASSSTSGGVLQETQYF	TRBV7-9	many	TRBD2	TRBJ2-5
TGCAGCGTCCGCAGGGGTGGCACTGAAGCTTTCTTT	CSVRRGGTEAFF	TRBV29-1	few	.	TRBJ1-1
TGTGCCAGCAGTTTAATCCTGGGGAGGAACACTGAAGCTTTCTTT	CASSLILGRNTEAFF	TRBV12-3/TRBV12-4	few	.	TRBJ1-1
TGTGCCAGCAGTTCTTCCTCCGGGACAGGGGGCGAGACTGAAGCTTTCTTT	CASSSSSGTGGETEAFF	TRBV6-6	few	TRBD1	TRBJ1-1
TGTGCCAGCAGCAAGACAGGGGGAACAACAGATACGCAGTATTTT	CASSKTGGTTDTQYF	TRBV7-9	many	TRBD1	TRBJ2-3
TGTGCCTCCAGCGGGGCTAGCGGGGGGTTACCCCTCGGGGAGCTGTTTTTT	CASSGASGGLPLGELFF	TRBV4-2	.	TRBD2	TRBJ2-2
TGTGCCAGCAGCGGATCAGGCAATCAGCCCCAGCATTTT	CASSGSGNQPQHF	TRBV7-9	.	.	TRBJ1-5
TGTGCCAGCAGCCAGAGTAGCGGGGGGGCCGGTGAGCAGTTCTTC	CASSQSSGGAGEQFF	TRBV9	.	TRBD2	TRBJ2-1
TGTGCCAGCAGCCACCTCGGGGGGTCTCAGCCCCAGCATTTT	CASSHLGGSQPQHF	TRBV28	few	.	TRBJ1-5
TGTGCCAGCAGTGCGGGTCTATTCACAGATACGCAGTATTTT	CASSAGLFTDTQYF	TRBV2	few	.	TRBJ2-3
TGTGCCAGCAGCCGGAAGGGCGGGAATACGCAGTATTTT	CASSRKGGNTQYF	TRBV7-4	many	.	TRBJ2-3
TGTGCCAGCAGTTTTCCAACTAGCGGGGGCACTGTCCAAGAGACCCAGTACTTC	CASSFPTSGGTVQETQYF	TRBV28	.	TRBD2	TRBJ2-5
TGTGCCACCAGCAGAGATCTGCTTGTCCCGGGACAGGGGGTCAATGAGCAGTTCTTC	CATSRDLLVPGQGVNEQFF	TRBV15	few	TRBD1	TRBJ2-1
TGCAGTGCTAAACAGGGGAGATATTATTCGGACACTGAAGCTTTCTTT	CSAKQGRYYSDTEAFF	TRBV20-1	.	TRBD1	TRBJ1-1
TGCGCCAGCAGCCAATACCGGGACAGGGGATGGAACACTGAAGCTTTCTTT	CASSQYRDRGWNTEAFF	TRBV5-1	.	TRBD1	TRBJ1-1
TGCGCCAGCAGTCCATTTAGTCGAGGACAGGGAATTGAGGACGAGCAGTACTTC	CASSPFSRGQGIEDEQYF	TRBV23-1	few	TRBD1	TRBJ2-7
TGCAGCGTTGAAGATTGGGACAGGACCTATGGCTACACCTTC	CSVEDWDRTYGYTF	TRBV29-1	few	TRBD1	TRBJ1-2
TGTGCCAGCAGGGAACAGGGTAGATATAATTCACCCCTCCACTTT	CASREQGRYNSPLHF	TRBV28	many	.	TRBJ1-6
TGTGCCAGCAGCGTTGACGTGAGACTTGATAGCACAGATACGCAGTATTTT	CASSVDVRLDSTDTQYF	TRBV9	many	.	TRBJ2-3
TGTGCCAGCAGCATAGCCCCTCGGGACAGGGGGACCTACGAGCAGTACTTC	CASSIAPRDRGTYEQYF	TRBV11-2	many	TRBD1	TRBJ2-7
TGTGCCAGCAGTGATACAGGGGACTACGAGCAGTACTTC	CASSDTGDYEQYF	TRBV2	few	TRBD1	TRBJ2-7
TGTGCCAGCAGTTTATCGACTAGCGGGGGATACAATGAGCAGTTCTTC	CASSLSTSGGYNEQFF	TRBV27	many	TRBD2	TRBJ2-1
TGTGCCAGCAGTTTAATAGCGGGGGGAAAAGAGACCCAGTACTTC	CASSLIAGGKETQYF	TRBV6-1	.	TRBD2	TRBJ2-5
TGTGCCAGCAGTGTCCGGGACAGGGTCGCGGCTTTCTTT	CASSVRDRVAAFF	TRBV28	.	TRBD1	TRBJ1-1
TGCAGCGTTGCCGGACAGTTCAATGAGCAGTTCTTC	CSVAGQFNEQFF	TRBV29-1	.	.	TRBJ2-1
TGCGCCAGCAGCTTCTCTCACAGGGGCTTCTGCAATGAGCAGTTCTTC	CASSFSHRGFCNEQFF	TRBV5-1	.	TRBD1	TRBJ2-1
TGTGCCAGCAGTTACTCCCGGGAGTATCACAATGAGCAGTTCTTC	CASSYSREYHNEQFF	TRBV6-8	.	.	TRBJ2-1
TGTGCCAGCAGTGAGGTATTAGCGGGGGGTCACAATGAGCAGTTCTTC	CASSEVLAGGHNEQFF	TRBV28	.	TRBD2	TRBJ2-1
TGTGCCAGCAGACCCGGGACTAGCGGGGGGAAGACTTACAATGAGCAGTTCTTC	CASRPGTSGGKTYNEQFF	TRBV7-9	few	TRBD2	TRBJ2-1
TGTGCCAGTAGTATGGTTCAGGGGGGTCGTAGGACTGAAGCTTTCTTT	CASSMVQGGRRTEAFF	TRBV19	few	TRBD1	TRBJ1-1
TGTGCCAGCAGCCGGGGGGCCGGTCAGCCCCAGCATTTT	CASSRGAGQPQHF	TRBV12-3/TRBV12-4	.	.	TRBJ1-5
TGTGCCAGCAGGCCCCCGGGACAGGGGAGAAGGACCGGGGAGCTGTTTTTT	CASRPPGQGRRTGELFF	TRBV28	.	TRBD1	TRBJ2-2